This entry concerns a single T cell receptor (beta chain). PCR primers comprised 60 Vbeta and 13 Jbeta primers. Sequencing used immunoSEQ multiplex PCR; TCRdb keeps in-frame clones, though not all of them. The table lists 200,000 to 250,000 clones, 76% of them singletons. Per germline, CDR1 SEHNR and CDR2 FQNEAQ (reference sequence). The CDR3 extends over 18 amino acids. With 1 base removed from V and 0 bases from J, the gap between germline ends came to 16 bases. This sample was included in a study of cytomegalovirus exposure and HLA in healthy donors. The receptor was isolated from a man aged 18 to 30 in good health and CMV-seronegative. The chain carries TRBV7-9 and TRBJ2-1; a weak D match, TRBD2 (6 bases). The sequenced sample was PBMCs. The CDR3 DNA reads as TGTGCCAGCAGCTTAGGGACTAACGTCCTAAACTCCTACAATGAGCAGTTCTTC. Protein: CASSLGTNVLNSYNEQFF.